The next 4 T cell receptor beta chains were all read from a single sample in a study of blood T cell repertoires in COVID-19. Using immunoSEQ multiplex PCR, the repertoire was profiled, and TCRdb retains in-frame clones only, with some absent. The data show about 120,000 clones, with roughly 84% seen just once and approximately 3.6% held by the top ten. Sequencing was done on a sample of peripheral blood. These receptors came from a middle-aged man with acute or convalescent COVID-19.

The J gene is TRBJ1-1, the V gene TRBV5-1, with TRBD1 matching over 8 bases. This CDR3 is built from 14 residues. V shed 3 bases and J 4 bases; nucleotides not matched to a gene: 5. The germline gives CDR1 SGHRS, CDR2 YFSETQ. The CDR3 here is CASSSQGGGTEAFF. CDR3 DNA: TGCGCCAGCAGCTCACAGGGGGGCGGCACTGAAGCTTTCTTT.

The V and J genes are TRBV19 and TRBJ1-1, with 7 nucleotides matching TRBD1. V was pared by 5 bases and J by 3 bases, with 6 bases of the junction left unmatched. There are 14 residues in the CDR3. Germline V gene data show CDR1 as LNHDA and CDR2 as SQIVND (reference sequence). The CDR3 loop reads CASSPIRGDTEAFF. The CDR3 DNA is TGTGCCAGTAGTCCTATCAGGGGGGACACTGAAGCTTTCTTT.

This clone has just a few counts. V gene TRBV6-2 or TRBV6-3 combines with J gene TRBJ2-7, with TRBD2 matching 8 bases. V lost 2 bases and J lost 2; bases outside the gene matches: 2. CDR3 length: 14 residues. CDR1 is MNHEY and CDR2 is SVGEGT in the germline V gene. CDR3 in amino acids: CASSYEAGAYEQYF. CDR3 DNA: TGTGCCAGCAGTTACGAAGCGGGGGCCTACGAGCAGTACTTC.

The chain uses TRBV6-2 or TRBV6-3 and TRBJ1-1; D is uncertain. Germline loops: CDR1 MNHEY, CDR2 SVGEGT. V was shortened by 5 bases and J by 7 bases, with 11 bases between the two germline ends. This CDR3 is built from 12 residues. CDR3: CASSRVMFEAFF. In nucleotides, the CDR3 is TGTGCCAGCAGTCGAGTAATGTTTGAAGCTTTCTTT.